The sequence of this TCR beta chain was determined in a study of response to subunit inactivated influenza vaccine. Study-level results: The authors proposed limited new T cell recruitment per seasonal influenza vaccination.

TCRdb itself ran the RT-PCR reads through MiXCR, one entry per CDR3 protein. This table holds fewer than 600,000 distinct CDR3 sequences, 6.5% to 8% found once. This clonotype appeared a few times. Its target is unknown. Trimming removed 3 bases from V and 5 bases from J, with 5 bases in between. Looked up from germline, CDR1 is LNHDA and CDR2 is SQIVND (reference sequence). The CDR3 is 12 amino acids. The origin of this receptor is a man aged 50-75 years who received an inactivated influenza vaccine. The chain couples TRBV19 to TRBJ2-4, with D unclear. The source material was PBMCs from blood, sampled around 25 months after vaccination. CDR3 bases: TGTGCCAGTAGTATTTTCGAAAACATTCAGTACTTC. This gives the protein CASSIFENIQYF.